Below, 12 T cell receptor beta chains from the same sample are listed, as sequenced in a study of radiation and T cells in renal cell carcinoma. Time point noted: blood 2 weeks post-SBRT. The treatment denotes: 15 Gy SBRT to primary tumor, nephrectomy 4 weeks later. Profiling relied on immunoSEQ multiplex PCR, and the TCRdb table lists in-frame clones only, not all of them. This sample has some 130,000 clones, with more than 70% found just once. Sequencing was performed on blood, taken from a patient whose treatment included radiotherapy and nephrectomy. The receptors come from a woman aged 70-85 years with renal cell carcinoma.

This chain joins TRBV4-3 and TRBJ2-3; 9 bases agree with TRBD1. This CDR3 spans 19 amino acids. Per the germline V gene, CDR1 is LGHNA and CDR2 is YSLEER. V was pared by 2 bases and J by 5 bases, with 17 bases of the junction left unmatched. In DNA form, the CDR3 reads TGCGCCAGCAGCCAAATTGGGGGTAAGTGGGACAGGGTTCGAGATACGCAGTATTTT. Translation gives CASSQIGGKWDRVRDTQYF.

CDR3 protein: CASSADRGFGTQYF. In DNA, the CDR3 is TGTGCCAGCAGCGCTGACAGGGGGTTTGGGACCCAGTACTTC. The chain combines TRBV9 with TRBJ2-5, with 9 nucleotides matching TRBD1. The germline V gene encodes CDR1 SGDLS and CDR2 YYNGEE. The CDR3 covers 14 residues. With 3 bases clipped from V and 7 bases from J, the junction kept 7 bases outside the gene matches.

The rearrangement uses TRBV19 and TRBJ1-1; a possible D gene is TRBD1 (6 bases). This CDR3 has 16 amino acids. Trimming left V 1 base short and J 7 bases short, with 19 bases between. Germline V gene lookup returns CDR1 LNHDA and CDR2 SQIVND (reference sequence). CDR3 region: CASSIGGGRGRGEAFF. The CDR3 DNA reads TGTGCCAGTAGTATAGGAGGAGGCAGGGGCAGAGGTGAAGCTTTCTTT. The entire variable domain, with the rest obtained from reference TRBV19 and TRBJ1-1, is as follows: DGGITQSPKYLFRKEGQNVTLSCEQNLNHDAMYWYRQDPGQGLRLIYYSQIVNDFQKGDIAEGYSVSREKKESFPLTVTSAQKNPTAFYLCASSIGGGRGRGEAFFGQGTRLTVV.

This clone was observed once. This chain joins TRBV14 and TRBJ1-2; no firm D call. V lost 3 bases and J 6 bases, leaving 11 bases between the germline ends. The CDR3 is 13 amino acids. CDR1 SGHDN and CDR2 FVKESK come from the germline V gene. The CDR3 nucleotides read TGTGCCAGCAGCCACCTCCTGGGGAATGGCTACACCTTC. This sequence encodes CASSHLLGNGYTF.

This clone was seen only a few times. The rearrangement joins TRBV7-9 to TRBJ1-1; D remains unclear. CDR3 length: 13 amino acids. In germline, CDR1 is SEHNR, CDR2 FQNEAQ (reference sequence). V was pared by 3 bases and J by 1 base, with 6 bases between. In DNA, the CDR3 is TGTGCCAGCAGCTTCGCCGGGAACACTGAAGCTTTCTTT. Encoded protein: CASSFAGNTEAFF.

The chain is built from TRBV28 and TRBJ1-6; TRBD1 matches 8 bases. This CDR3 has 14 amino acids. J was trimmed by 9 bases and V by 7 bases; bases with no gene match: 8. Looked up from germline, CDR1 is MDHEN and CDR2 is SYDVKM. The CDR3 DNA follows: TGTGCCAGCAAAACCGGGACAGGACCTTCACCCCTCCACTTT. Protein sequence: CASKTGTGPSPLHF.

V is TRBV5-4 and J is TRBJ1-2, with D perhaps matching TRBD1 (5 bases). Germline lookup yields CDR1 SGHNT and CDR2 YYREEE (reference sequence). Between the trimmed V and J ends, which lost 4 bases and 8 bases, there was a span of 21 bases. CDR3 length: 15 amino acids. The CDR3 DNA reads TGTGCCAGCAGCCCTCCCAACCCCGTCGGGGCCGGCTACACCTTC. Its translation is CASSPPNPVGAGYTF.

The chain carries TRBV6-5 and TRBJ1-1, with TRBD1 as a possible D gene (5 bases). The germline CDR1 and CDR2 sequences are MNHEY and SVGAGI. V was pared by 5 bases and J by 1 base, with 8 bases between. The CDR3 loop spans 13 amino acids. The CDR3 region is CASSPTGNTEAFF. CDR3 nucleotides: TGTGCCAGCAGTCCTACAGGGAACACTGAAGCTTTCTTT.

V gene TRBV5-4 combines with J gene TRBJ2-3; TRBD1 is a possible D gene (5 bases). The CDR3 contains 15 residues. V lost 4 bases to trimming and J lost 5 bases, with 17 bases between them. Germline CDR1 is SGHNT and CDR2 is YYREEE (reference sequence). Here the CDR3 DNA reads TGTGCCAGCAGCCCAGTGGGGCGCTCGGGAGATACGCAGTATTTT. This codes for CASSPVGRSGDTQYF.

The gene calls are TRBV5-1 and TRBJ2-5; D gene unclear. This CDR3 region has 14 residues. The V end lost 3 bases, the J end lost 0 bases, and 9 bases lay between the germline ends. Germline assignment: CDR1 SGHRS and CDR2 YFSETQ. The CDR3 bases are TGCGCCAGCAGCTCGGGCAGGTACCAAGAGACCCAGTACTTC. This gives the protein CASSSGRYQETQYF.

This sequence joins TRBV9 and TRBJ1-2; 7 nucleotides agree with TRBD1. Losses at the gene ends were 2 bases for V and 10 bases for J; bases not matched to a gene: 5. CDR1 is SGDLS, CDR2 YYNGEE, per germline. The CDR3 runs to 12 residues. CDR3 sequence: CASSVLGQAYTF. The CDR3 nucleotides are TGTGCCAGCAGCGTGCTTGGACAGGCCTACACCTTC.

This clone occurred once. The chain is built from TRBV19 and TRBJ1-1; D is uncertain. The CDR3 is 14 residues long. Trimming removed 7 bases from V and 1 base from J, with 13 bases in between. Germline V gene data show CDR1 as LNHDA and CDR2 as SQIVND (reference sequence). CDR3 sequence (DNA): TGTGCCAGTATGGCTGGGCCCGCGAACACTGAAGCTTTCTTT. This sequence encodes CASMAGPANTEAFF.